One sample yielded the 14 T cell receptor beta chains listed below, sequenced in a study of blood T cell repertoires in COVID-19. Using immunoSEQ multiplex PCR, the repertoire was profiled, and TCRdb retains in-frame clones only, with some absent. The sample has over 120,000 clones, 70% to 80% seen once. The source material was peripheral blood. All receptors come from an older woman with COVID-19, enrolled during active disease.

This chain joins TRBV4-2 and TRBJ2-5; the match to TRBD1 covers 9 bases. CDR3 length: 17 amino acids. Germline trimming cut 1 base from V and 5 bases from J; bases unmatched to any gene: 11. Germline CDR1 reads LGHNA; CDR2 reads YNFKEQ. CDR3 bases: TGTGCCAGCAGCCAAGGGACGGGACAGGGCTATGGGGAGACCCAGTACTTC. It encodes CASSQGTGQGYGETQYF.

V usage is TRBV9 and J usage is TRBJ1-5; no clear D gene. V was shortened by 4 bases and J by 6 bases, with 11 bases between the two germline ends. This CDR3 is 13 amino acids long. Per the germline V gene, CDR1 is SGDLS and CDR2 is YYNGEE. The DNA of the CDR3 is TGTGCCAGCAGCACCAGGCCCGGTCAGCCCCAGCATTTT. Amino acid sequence: CASSTRPGQPQHF.

This clone was seen just once. The V and J genes are TRBV2 and TRBJ2-5, with 7 nucleotides matching TRBD2. J was trimmed by 2 bases and V by 7 bases; bases with no gene match: 4. There are 13 residues in the CDR3. Germline assignment: CDR1 SNHLY and CDR2 FYNNEI. The CDR3: CASKSGGQETQYF. DNA for the CDR3: TGTGCCAGCAAGTCCGGGGGGCAAGAGACCCAGTACTTC.

The V and J genes are TRBV7-2 and TRBJ1-2, with D possibly TRBD1 on 6 matching bases. The CDR3 covers 13 residues. Trimming removed 6 bases from V and 4 bases from J, with 12 bases in between. Germline assignment: CDR1 SGHTA and CDR2 FQGNSA. CDR3 in amino acids: CASRRRGGYGYTF. CDR3 sequence (DNA): TGTGCCAGCAGGCGTAGGGGGGGCTATGGCTACACCTTC.

This chain joins TRBV5-1 and TRBJ1-5; unclear D gene. The CDR3 is 16 amino acids. In germline, CDR1 is SGHRS, CDR2 YFSETQ. Trimming pared 0 bases from V and 0 bases from J, leaving 10 bases between. CDR3 nucleotide sequence: TGCGCCAGCAGCTTGGGCACGGACTATAGCAATCAGCCCCAGCATTTT. This codes for CASSLGTDYSNQPQHF. Supplemented by reference TRBV5-1 and TRBJ1-5, the full variable domain reads KAGVTQTPRYLIKTRGQQVTLSCSPISGHRSVSWYQQTPGQGLQFLFEYFSETQRNKGNFPGRFSGRQFSNSRSEMNVSTLELGDSALYLCASSLGTDYSNQPQHFGDGTRLSIL.

The chain uses TRBV6-1 and TRBJ1-3; D remains unclear. V was clipped by 3 bases and J by 3 bases, with 18 bases between them. The CDR3 extends over 17 amino acids. Germline values: CDR1 MNHNS, CDR2 SASEGT. The CDR3 DNA follows: TGTGCCAGCAGTGATCGCTCCGTGGGAGGAGGTGGAAACACCATATATTTT. This sequence encodes CASSDRSVGGGGNTIYF.

J is TRBJ1-3 and V is TRBV19, with 10 bases fitting TRBD1. The V gene's germline CDR1 is LNHDA and CDR2 SQIVND (reference sequence). The CDR3 has 17 amino acids. The ends lost 4 bases at V and 0 bases at J; junction bases unmatched: 6. The CDR3 loop reads CASSRGQGSSSGNTIYF. The CDR3 DNA reads TGTGCCAGTAGTAGGGGACAGGGGTCTTCCTCTGGAAACACCATATATTTT.

This clone was seen once. The CDR3 coding sequence is TGTGCCAGCAGCTTAGCGGAAAGATGGGACAGCTCCTATAATTCACCCCTCCACTTT. It codes for CASSLAERWDSSYNSPLHF. The chain links TRBV7-9 to TRBJ1-6; 7 bases are a match to TRBD1. This CDR3 spans 19 amino acids. Per germline, CDR1 SEHNR and CDR2 FQNEAQ (reference sequence). With 0 bases clipped from V and 0 bases from J, the junction kept 8 bases outside the gene matches.

This rearrangement joins TRBV7-2 to TRBJ1-1; a possible D gene is TRBD1 (5 bases). This CDR3 is built from 15 residues. The germline CDR1 and CDR2 sequences are SGHTA and FQGNSA. Trimming stripped 2 bases from V and 4 bases from J, with 14 bases between. The DNA of the CDR3 is TGTGCCAGCAGCTTACGGGGCAGGGAGGGCACTGAAGCTTTCTTT. This translates into CASSLRGREGTEAFF.

The chain employs TRBV19 and TRBJ1-1; TRBD1 is a possible D gene (6 bases). The ends were cut back, 4 bases at V and 1 base at J, with 7 bases in the middle. The germline CDR1 and CDR2 sequences are LNHDA and SQIVND (reference sequence). The CDR3 is 13 amino acids. The CDR3 DNA reads as TGTGCCAGTAGTACGACAGGGAACACTGAAGCTTTCTTT. Its protein is CASSTTGNTEAFF.

This chain connects TRBV7-8 to TRBJ1-5, with D tentatively TRBD1 (6 bases). V was pared by 5 bases and J by 3 bases, with 14 bases between. CDR3 size: 15 residues. In germline, CDR1 is SGHVS, CDR2 FQNEAQ. CDR3 DNA sequence: TGTGCCAGCAGCCTTACGACAGGCGACAATCAGCCCCAGCATTTT. Amino acid sequence: CASSLTTGDNQPQHF.

This clone was seen once. V usage is TRBV5-1 and J usage is TRBJ1-1, with D possibly matching TRBD1 (5 bases). V was cut by 0 bases and J by 2 bases, with 11 bases left in between. The CDR3 spans 15 residues. CDR1 is SGHRS and CDR2 is YFSETQ in the germline V gene. The CDR3 DNA reads TGCGCCAGCAGCTTGGACAGGATGGTTAACACTGAAGCTTTCTTT. Translated: CASSLDRMVNTEAFF. Filled out from reference TRBV5-1 and TRBJ1-1, the complete variable domain reads KAGVTQTPRYLIKTRGQQVTLSCSPISGHRSVSWYQQTPGQGLQFLFEYFSETQRNKGNFPGRFSGRQFSNSRSEMNVSTLELGDSALYLCASSLDRMVNTEAFFGQGTRLTVV.

The V call is TRBV4-1, the J call TRBJ1-5; TRBD1 matches at 7 bases. The V gene end was trimmed by 0 bases and the J gene end by 8 bases; junction bases not matched to a gene: 7. CDR1 and CDR2 (germline): MGHRA, YSYEKL. The CDR3 covers 15 residues. The CDR3 protein is CASSQDGTAIEPQHF. The CDR3 region has the DNA TGCGCCAGCAGCCAAGACGGGACAGCCATAGAGCCCCAGCATTTT.

The genes are TRBV10-3 and TRBJ1-4; 11 bases are a match to TRBD1. There are 13 residues in the CDR3. Trimming removed 6 bases from V and 12 bases from J; junction bases left unmatched: 6. Per germline, CDR1 ENHRY and CDR2 SYGVKD. The CDR3 region has the DNA TGTGCCATCAGCGATACGGGACAGGGGGAACTGTTTTTT. This codes for CAISDTGQGELFF.